This T cell receptor (beta chain) appears in the sequencing data of a study of OX40 agonist ivuxolimab in advanced cancers. Across the whole study: Every 2 weeks, ivuxolimab was infused into the patients intravenously at between 0.01 and 10 mg/kg.

The CDR3 totals 14 residues. Trimming removed 5 bases from V and 4 bases from J; junction bases left unmatched: 5. Germline V gene data show CDR1 as MNHEY and CDR2 as SVGAGI. The assay was immunoSEQ multiplex PCR, and TCRdb's table has in-frame clones only and misses some. The sample records tens of thousands of clones, just under 85% being singletons. Specimen: CD4+ or CD8+ T cells sorted from blood, collected in a trial of the OX40 agonist ivuxolimab. V is TRBV6-5 and J is TRBJ1-3, with TRBD1 matching over 7 bases. This TCR derives from an adult with an advanced solid tumor such as melanoma, head and neck, liver or kidney cancer. The CDR3 bases are TGTGCCAGCAGTGCCGGGACAGCAGGAAACACCATATATTTT. Residues: CASSAGTAGNTIYF.